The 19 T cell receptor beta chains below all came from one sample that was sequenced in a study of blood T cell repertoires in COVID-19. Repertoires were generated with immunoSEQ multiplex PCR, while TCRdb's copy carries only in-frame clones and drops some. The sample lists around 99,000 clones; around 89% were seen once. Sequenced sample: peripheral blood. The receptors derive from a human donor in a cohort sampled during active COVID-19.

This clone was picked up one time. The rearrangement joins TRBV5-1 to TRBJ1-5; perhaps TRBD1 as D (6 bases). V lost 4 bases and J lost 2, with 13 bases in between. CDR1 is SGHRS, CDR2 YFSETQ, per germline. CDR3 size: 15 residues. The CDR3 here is CASSPQGNGNQPQHF. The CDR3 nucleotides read TGCGCCAGCAGCCCTCAGGGGAATGGCAATCAGCCCCAGCATTTT.

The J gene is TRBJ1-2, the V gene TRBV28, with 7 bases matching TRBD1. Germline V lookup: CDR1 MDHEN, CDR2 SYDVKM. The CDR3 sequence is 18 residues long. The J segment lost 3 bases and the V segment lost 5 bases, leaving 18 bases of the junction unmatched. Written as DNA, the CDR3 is TGTGCCAGCAGTCCTTTTAGGGCAGGGGGTCTTACATACTATGGCTACACCTTC. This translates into CASSPFRAGGLTYYGYTF.

The CDR3 region is CASRSWGNTEAFF. The CDR3, as DNA: TGCGCCAGCAGATCGTGGGGCAACACTGAAGCTTTCTTT. The V call is TRBV10-2, the J call TRBJ1-1, with D possibly being TRBD1 (5 bases). There are 13 residues in the CDR3. With 6 bases removed from V and 2 bases from J, the gap between germline ends came to 10 bases. Germline V CDR1 and CDR2: WSHSY, SAAADI.

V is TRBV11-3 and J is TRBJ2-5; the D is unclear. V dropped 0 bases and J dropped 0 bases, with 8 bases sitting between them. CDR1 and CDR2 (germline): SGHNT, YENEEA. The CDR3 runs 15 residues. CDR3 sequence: CASSLDGLYQETQYF. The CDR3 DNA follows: TGTGCCAGCAGCTTAGATGGGCTGTACCAAGAGACCCAGTACTTC.

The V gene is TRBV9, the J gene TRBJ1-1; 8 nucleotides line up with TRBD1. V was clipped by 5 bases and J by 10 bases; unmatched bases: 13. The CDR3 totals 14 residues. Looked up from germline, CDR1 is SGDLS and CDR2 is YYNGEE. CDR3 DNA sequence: TGTGCCAGCAGTGGTCATTTGACAGGGGAGAGAGCTTTCTTT. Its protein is CASSGHLTGERAFF. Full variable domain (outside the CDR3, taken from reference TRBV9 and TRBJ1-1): DSGVTQTPKHLITATGQRVTLRCSPRSGDLSVYWYQQSLDQGLQFLIQYYNGEERAKGNILERFSAQQFPDLHSELNLSSLELGDSALYFCASSGHLTGERAFFGQGTRLTVV.

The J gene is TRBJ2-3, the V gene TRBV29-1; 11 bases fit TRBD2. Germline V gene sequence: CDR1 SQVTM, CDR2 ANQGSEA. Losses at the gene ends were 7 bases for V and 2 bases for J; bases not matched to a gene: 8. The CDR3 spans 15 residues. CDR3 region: CSANVLAGATDTQYF. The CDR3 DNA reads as TGCAGCGCAAATGTACTAGCGGGGGCCACAGATACGCAGTATTTT.

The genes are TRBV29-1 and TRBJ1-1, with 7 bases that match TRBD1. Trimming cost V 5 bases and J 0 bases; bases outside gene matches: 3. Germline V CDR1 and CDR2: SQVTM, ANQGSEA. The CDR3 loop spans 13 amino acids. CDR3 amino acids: CSVTGVMNTEAFF. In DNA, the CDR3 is TGCAGCGTTACAGGGGTTATGAACACTGAAGCTTTCTTT.

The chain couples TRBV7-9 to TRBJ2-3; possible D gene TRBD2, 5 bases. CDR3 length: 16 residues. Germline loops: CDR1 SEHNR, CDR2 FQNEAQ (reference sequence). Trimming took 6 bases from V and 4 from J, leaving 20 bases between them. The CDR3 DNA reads TGTGCCAGCAGTTCCCTATCTAGCTCCCCGGCAGATACGCAGTATTTT. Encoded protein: CASSSLSSSPADTQYF.

The CDR3 here is CASSPGTSGGYEQYF. The CDR3 DNA reads as TGTGCCAGCAGCCCCGGGACTAGCGGGGGTTACGAGCAGTACTTC. J is TRBJ2-7 and V is TRBV7-9; TRBD2 aligns across 14 bases. Germline V gene lookup returns CDR1 SEHNR and CDR2 FQNEAQ (reference sequence). Trimming removed 5 bases from V and 4 bases from J; junction bases left unmatched: 4. The CDR3 has 15 residues.

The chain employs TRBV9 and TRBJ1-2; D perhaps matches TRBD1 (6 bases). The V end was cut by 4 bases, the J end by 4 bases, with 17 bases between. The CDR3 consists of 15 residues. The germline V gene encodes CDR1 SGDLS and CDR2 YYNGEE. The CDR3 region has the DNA TGTGCCAGCAGCATCCTTGAGGGGGAGGGCTATGGCTACACCTTC. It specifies CASSILEGEGYGYTF.

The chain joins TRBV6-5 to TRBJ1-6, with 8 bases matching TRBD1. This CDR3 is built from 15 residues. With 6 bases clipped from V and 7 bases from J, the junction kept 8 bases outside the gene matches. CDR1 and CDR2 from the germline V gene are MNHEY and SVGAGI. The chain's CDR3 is CASSPATGGNSPLHF. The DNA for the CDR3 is TGTGCCAGCAGCCCCGCAACAGGGGGAAATTCACCCCTCCACTTT.

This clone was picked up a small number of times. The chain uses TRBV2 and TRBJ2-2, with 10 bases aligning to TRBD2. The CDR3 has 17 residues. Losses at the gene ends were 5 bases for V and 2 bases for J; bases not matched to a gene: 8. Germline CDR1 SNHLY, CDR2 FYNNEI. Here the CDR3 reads CASSRWTSGENTGELFF. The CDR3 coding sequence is TGTGCCAGCAGTCGCTGGACTAGCGGAGAAAACACCGGGGAGCTGTTTTTT.

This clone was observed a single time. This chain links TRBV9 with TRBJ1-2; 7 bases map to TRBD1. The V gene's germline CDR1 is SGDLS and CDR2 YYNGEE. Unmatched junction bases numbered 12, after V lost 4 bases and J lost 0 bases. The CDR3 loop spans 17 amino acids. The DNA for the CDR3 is TGTGCCAGCAGCCCCTGGGACAGCGCCGTCTCTAACTATGGCTACACCTTC. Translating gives CASSPWDSAVSNYGYTF.

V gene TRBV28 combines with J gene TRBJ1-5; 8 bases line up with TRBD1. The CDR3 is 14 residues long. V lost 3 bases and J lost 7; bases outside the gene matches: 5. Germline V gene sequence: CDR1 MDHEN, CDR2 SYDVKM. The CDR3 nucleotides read TGTGCCAGCAGTTTCAGGGGGCTTGGGCAGCCCCAGCATTTT. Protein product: CASSFRGLGQPQHF.

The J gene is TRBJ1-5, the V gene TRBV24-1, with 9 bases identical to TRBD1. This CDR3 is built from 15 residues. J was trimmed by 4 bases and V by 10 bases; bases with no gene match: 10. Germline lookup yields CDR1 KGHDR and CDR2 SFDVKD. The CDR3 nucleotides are TGTGCCACGTCGAAGGGACAGGGTGTTAATCAGCCCCAGCATTTT. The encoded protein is CATSKGQGVNQPQHF.

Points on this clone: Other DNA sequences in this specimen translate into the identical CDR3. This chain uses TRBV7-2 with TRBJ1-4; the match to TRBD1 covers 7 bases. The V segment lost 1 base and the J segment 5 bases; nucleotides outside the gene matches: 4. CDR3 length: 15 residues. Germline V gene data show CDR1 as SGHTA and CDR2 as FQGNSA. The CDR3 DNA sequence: TGTGCCAGCAGCTTAGACAGGGGAGGCAATGAAAAACTGTTTTTT. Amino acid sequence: CASSLDRGGNEKLFF.

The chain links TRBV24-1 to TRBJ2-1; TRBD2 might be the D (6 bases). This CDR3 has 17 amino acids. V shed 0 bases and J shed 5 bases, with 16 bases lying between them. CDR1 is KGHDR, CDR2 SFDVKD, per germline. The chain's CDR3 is CATSDLNRENNNNEQFF. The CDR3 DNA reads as TGTGCCACCAGTGATTTGAACCGGGAGAACAACAACAATGAGCAGTTCTTC.

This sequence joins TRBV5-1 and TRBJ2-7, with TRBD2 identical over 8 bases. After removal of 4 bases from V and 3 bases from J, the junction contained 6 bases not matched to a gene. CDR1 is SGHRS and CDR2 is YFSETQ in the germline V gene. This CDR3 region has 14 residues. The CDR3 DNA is TGCGCCAGCAGCCTGACTAGCGCAGACTACGAGCAGTACTTC. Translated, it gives CASSLTSADYEQYF.

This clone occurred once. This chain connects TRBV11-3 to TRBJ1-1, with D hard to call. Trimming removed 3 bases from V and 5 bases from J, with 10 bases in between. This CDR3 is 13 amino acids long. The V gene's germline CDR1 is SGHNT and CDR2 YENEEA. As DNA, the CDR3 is TGTGCCAGCAGCTTCGGTTTCGAGACTGAAGCTTTCTTT. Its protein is CASSFGFETEAFF.